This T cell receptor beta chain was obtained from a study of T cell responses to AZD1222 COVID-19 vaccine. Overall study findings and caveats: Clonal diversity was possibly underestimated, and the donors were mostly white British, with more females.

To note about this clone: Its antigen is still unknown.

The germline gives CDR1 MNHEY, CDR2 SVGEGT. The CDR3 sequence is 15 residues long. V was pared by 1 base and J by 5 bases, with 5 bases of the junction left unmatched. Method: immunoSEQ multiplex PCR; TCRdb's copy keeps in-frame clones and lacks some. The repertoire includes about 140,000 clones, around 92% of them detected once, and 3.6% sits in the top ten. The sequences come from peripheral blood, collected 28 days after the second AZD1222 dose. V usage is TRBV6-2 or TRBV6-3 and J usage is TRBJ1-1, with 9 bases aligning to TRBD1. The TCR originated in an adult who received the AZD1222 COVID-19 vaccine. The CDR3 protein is CASSYFTTGGTEAFF. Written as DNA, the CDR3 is TGTGCCAGCAGTTACTTCACGACAGGGGGGACTGAAGCTTTCTTT.